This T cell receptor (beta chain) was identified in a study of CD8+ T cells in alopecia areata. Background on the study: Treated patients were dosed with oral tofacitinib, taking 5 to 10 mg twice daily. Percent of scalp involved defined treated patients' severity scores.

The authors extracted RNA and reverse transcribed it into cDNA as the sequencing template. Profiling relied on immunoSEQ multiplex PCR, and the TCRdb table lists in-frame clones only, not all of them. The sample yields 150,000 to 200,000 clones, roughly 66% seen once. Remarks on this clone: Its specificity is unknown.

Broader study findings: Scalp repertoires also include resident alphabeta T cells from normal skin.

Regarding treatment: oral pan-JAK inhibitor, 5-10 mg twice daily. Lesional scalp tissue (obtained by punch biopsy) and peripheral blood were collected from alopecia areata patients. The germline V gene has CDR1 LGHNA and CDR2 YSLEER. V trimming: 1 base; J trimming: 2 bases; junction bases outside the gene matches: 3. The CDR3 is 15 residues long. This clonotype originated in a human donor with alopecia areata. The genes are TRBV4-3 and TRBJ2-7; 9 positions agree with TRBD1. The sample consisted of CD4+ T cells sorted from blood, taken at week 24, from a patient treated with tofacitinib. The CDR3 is CASSQGTGEAYEQYF. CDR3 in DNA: TGCGCCAGCAGCCAAGGGACAGGGGAGGCCTACGAGCAGTACTTC.